What follows are 23 T cell receptor beta chains derived from one specimen sequenced in a study of T cells after yellow fever vaccination. One entry per CDR3 protein, called by TCRdb with MiXCR from the 5' RACE reads. This sample carries 80,000 to 100,000 distinct CDR3 sequences, approximately 6.3% of them seen once, and the ten largest clones take approximately 39%. This specimen was CD8+ T cells sorted from PBMCs, taken 10 days after the yellow fever booster vaccination. These receptor sequences come from a man aged 18 to 30 who received the YFV17D yellow fever vaccine.

J is TRBJ2-2 and V is TRBV12-3 or TRBV12-4; D possibly corresponds to TRBD2 (6 bases). This CDR3 is 12 amino acids long. The V and J ends lost 5 bases and 6 bases respectively, with 7 bases between them. The CDR3 region has the DNA TGTGCCAGCAGTCCGGGGGCCGGGGAGCTGTTTTTT. Its protein product is CASSPGAGELFF.

Only a few counts were recorded for this clonotype. V and J are TRBV7-9 and TRBJ1-1; weak D call: TRBD1 (5 bases). Trimming left V 2 bases short and J 1 base short, with 11 bases between. The CDR3 is made up of 15 amino acids. Germline V gene data show CDR1 as SEHNR and CDR2 as FQNEAQ (reference sequence). CDR3 sequence: CASSLKEGRNTEAFF. The CDR3 DNA sequence: TGTGCCAGCAGCTTAAAGGAGGGGAGGAACACTGAAGCTTTCTTT.

This chain uses TRBV2 with TRBJ1-5; D is unresolved. CDR1 and CDR2 (germline): SNHLY, FYNNEI. The CDR3 totals 14 residues. The germline V and J ends were trimmed by 7 bases and 3 bases, with 13 bases remaining between them. In DNA form, the CDR3 reads TGTGCCAGCAAGCAGAAGACGGACAATCAGCCCCAGCATTTT. Translation gives CASKQKTDNQPQHF.

The sample holds a few counts of this clonotype. The chain uses TRBV6-2 or TRBV6-3 and TRBJ1-1; unclear D gene. V lost 6 bases and J 1 base, leaving 9 bases between the germline ends. The germline CDR1 and CDR2 sequences are MNHEY and SVGEGT. The CDR3 is 13 amino acids. The CDR3 spells CASSPGKNTEAFF. CDR3 sequence (DNA): TGTGCCAGCAGCCCCGGGAAGAACACTGAAGCTTTCTTT.

This clonotype has at least ten counts. This chain uses TRBV7-2 with TRBJ2-1; D is perhaps TRBD2 (6 bases). Germline CDR1 SGHTA, CDR2 FQGNSA. This CDR3 contains 17 residues. Trimming left V 6 bases short and J 6 bases short, with 24 bases between. CDR3 in DNA: TGTGCCAGCAGTCAACCACGACTAGAAACGAGCTTCAATGAGCAGTTCTTC. Translating gives CASSQPRLETSFNEQFF.

V gene TRBV10-3 combines with J gene TRBJ1-5, with 9 positions matching TRBD1. Losses at the gene ends were 3 bases for V and 5 bases for J; bases not matched to a gene: 14. Looked up from germline, CDR1 is ENHRY and CDR2 is SYGVKD. The CDR3 sequence is 18 residues long. The CDR3 is CAISDLTPGQGRHQPQHF. The CDR3 coding sequence is TGTGCCATCAGTGATCTCACTCCGGGACAGGGAAGGCATCAGCCCCAGCATTTT.

This clonotype was counted only a few times. The genes are TRBV5-1 and TRBJ2-2, with 10 bases that match TRBD2. After removal of 1 base from V and 5 bases from J, the junction contained 11 bases not matched to a gene. The length of the CDR3 is 18 residues. CDR1 and CDR2 (germline): SGHRS, YFSETQ. This chain's CDR3 is CASSLPGTSVGKTGELFF. For the CDR3, the DNA is TGCGCCAGCAGCTTGCCCGGGACTAGCGTCGGGAAGACCGGGGAGCTGTTTTTT.

This clonotype has only a few counts. The V gene is TRBV27, the J gene TRBJ2-7; no clear D. V was shortened by 5 bases and J by 1 base, with 12 bases between the two germline ends. Germline V gene sequence: CDR1 MNHEY, CDR2 SMNVEV (reference sequence). The CDR3 loop spans 14 amino acids. CDR3 bases: TGTGCCAGCAGTAAGCTTCTGGCGTCCTACGAGCAGTACGTC. Translation: CASSKLLASYEQYV.

This clonotype was counted only a few times. This chain links TRBV20-1 with TRBJ2-5; D is unclear. The CDR3 runs to 13 residues. Trimming stripped 0 bases from V and 3 bases from J, with 8 bases between. Germline-derived CDR1 and CDR2 are DFQATT and SNEGSKA (reference sequence). CDR3 bases: TGCAGTGCTAGAGATCAGTTGGAAGAGACCCAGTACTTC. The encoded protein is CSARDQLEETQYF.

This clonotype was counted only a few times. The rearrangement uses TRBV19 and TRBJ1-1, with a tentative D call TRBD1 (5 bases). Germline loops: CDR1 LNHDA, CDR2 SQIVND (reference sequence). CDR3 length: 16 residues. The germline V and J ends were trimmed by 1 base and 3 bases, with 15 bases remaining between them. The CDR3 here is CASSIVGAGSDTEAFF. CDR3 in DNA: TGTGCCAGTAGTATAGTAGGGGCGGGATCCGACACTGAAGCTTTCTTT.

This clonotype was found a few times. The chain's CDR3 is CASSVSLTPDREAFF. DNA for the CDR3: TGTGCCAGCAGCGTATCCCTCACCCCGGACAGAGAAGCTTTCTTT. This rearrangement joins TRBV9 to TRBJ1-1, with D maybe TRBD1 (6 bases). CDR3 length: 15 residues. Trimming shortened V by 1 base and J by 8 bases, and 18 bases separated the two germline ends. In germline, CDR1 is SGDLS, CDR2 YYNGEE.

This clonotype was detected only a few times. V is TRBV5-1 and J is TRBJ1-3; D uncertain. V shed 0 bases and J shed 2 bases, with 12 bases lying between them. Germline CDR1 reads SGHRS; CDR2 reads YFSETQ. This CDR3 region has 16 residues. The CDR3 region is CASSLAVGRAGNTIYF. The CDR3 coding sequence is TGCGCCAGCAGCTTGGCCGTAGGTCGTGCTGGAAACACCATATATTTT.

The chain combines TRBV15 with TRBJ2-5, with 9 bases aligning to TRBD2. V lost 0 bases and J lost 3; bases outside the gene matches: 8. The CDR3 runs to 17 residues. CDR1 and CDR2 (germline): LNHNV, YYDKDF (reference sequence). This CDR3 is CATSRDSSGGLEETQYF. In nucleotides, the CDR3 is TGTGCCACCAGCAGAGATTCGAGCGGGGGGCTAGAAGAGACCCAGTACTTC.

The table lists this clonotype with many counts. This chain links TRBV7-8 with TRBJ2-7, with 11 bases lining up with TRBD2. This CDR3 spans 15 amino acids. V lost 7 bases, J lost 9 bases, and 14 bases stayed unmatched. Germline assignment: CDR1 SGHVS and CDR2 FQNEAQ. The CDR3 sequence: CASTQRRLAGGRQYF. CDR3 bases: TGTGCCAGCACCCAACGGAGGCTAGCGGGGGGCCGGCAGTACTTC.

This clonotype appeared a few times. This chain links TRBV6-2 or TRBV6-3 with TRBJ2-7, with no clear D. The V end was cut by 8 bases, the J end by 1 base, with 9 bases between. CDR1 and CDR2 (germline): MNHEY, SVGEGT. The CDR3 length is 12 residues. The DNA for the CDR3 is TGTGCCAGCTGTACTCTATCCTACGAGCAGTACTTC. Translated, it gives CASCTLSYEQYF.

This clonotype turned up a few times. The rearrangement joins TRBV7-8 to TRBJ1-3, with D tentatively TRBD1 (5 bases). The ends were cut back, 2 bases at V and 0 bases at J, with 20 bases in the middle. The CDR3 is 19 amino acids. Germline V CDR1 and CDR2: SGHVS, FQNEAQ. The CDR3 protein is CASSLWGGMLSSSGNTIYF. The CDR3 nucleotides read TGTGCCAGCAGCTTATGGGGGGGGATGCTCTCCAGCTCTGGAAACACCATATATTTT.

J is TRBJ2-3 and V is TRBV19; possibly TRBD1 or TRBD2 for D (6 bases each). V was pared by 7 bases and J by 4 bases, with 18 bases between. This CDR3 spans 15 amino acids. The germline CDR1 and CDR2 sequences are LNHDA and SQIVND (reference sequence). The CDR3 DNA reads as TGTGCCAGTAATCTACAGGGTGCTAGCGCAGATACGCAGTATTTT. Its protein is CASNLQGASADTQYF.

Concerning this clonotype itself: Since a much larger clone is just one base distant, this may be a read error. The rearrangement joins TRBV4-3 to TRBJ2-3; D gene unclear. Germline values: CDR1 LGHNA, CDR2 YSLEER. This CDR3 spans 15 amino acids. CDR3 region: CASSQGLGSTVTQYF. CDR3 in DNA: TGCGCCAGCAGCCAAGGACTGGGTAGCACAGTTACGCAGTATTTT.

This clonotype was seen a handful of times. The CDR3 protein is CASSLDGETNYGYTF. In DNA, the CDR3 is TGTGCCAGCAGTTTGGACGGTGAAACTAACTATGGCTACACCTTC. The chain joins TRBV28 to TRBJ1-2; D not resolved. Germline CDR1 reads MDHEN; CDR2 reads SYDVKM. V shed 3 bases and J shed 0 bases, with 11 bases lying between them. CDR3 length: 15 residues.

The table lists this clonotype with a few counts. This chain joins TRBV7-9 and TRBJ2-1; 7 bases are a match to TRBD2. The CDR3 is 13 residues long. Trimming removed 7 bases from V and 5 bases from J; junction bases left unmatched: 5. CDR1 SEHNR and CDR2 FQNEAQ come from the germline V gene (reference sequence). This CDR3 is CASKRGQDNEQFF. The CDR3 DNA reads as TGTGCCAGCAAGCGGGGCCAAGACAATGAGCAGTTCTTC.

This chain uses TRBV21-1 with TRBJ2-5; the table calls TRBD1, which could not be checked here. TRBV21-1 counts as a pseudogene. The CDR3 is made up of 14 amino acids. CDR3 DNA: TGTGCCAGCAGCACCAGAGGGGGTTTTGAGACCCAGTACTTC. Translated: CASSTRGGFETQYF.

V and J are TRBV5-8 and TRBJ2-1; D is possibly TRBD1 (6 bases). From germline, CDR1 is SGHTS and CDR2 YDEGEE. This CDR3 has 16 residues. V lost 1 base and J 7 bases, leaving 18 bases between the germline ends. The CDR3 DNA follows: TGTGCCAGCAGCTTGTACCTGGGGGCAAGTCGGAATGAGCAGTTCTTC. It yields the protein CASSLYLGASRNEQFF. The full variable domain, with the rest looked up from reference TRBV5-8 and TRBJ2-1, is EAGVTQSPTHLIKTRGQQATLRCSPISGHTSVYWYQQALGLGLQFLLWYDEGEERNRGNFPPRFSGRQFPNYSSELNVNALELEDSALYLCASSLYLGASRNEQFFGPGTRLTVL.

The chain recombines TRBV20-1 with TRBJ1-5; D is uncertain. Germline values: CDR1 DFQATT, CDR2 SNEGSKA (reference sequence). The CDR3 totals 16 residues. V was clipped by 0 bases and J by 0 bases, with 12 bases between them. The CDR3 loop reads CSARDLSGLSNQPQHF. CDR3 nucleotide sequence: TGCAGTGCTAGAGATCTGAGCGGACTTAGCAATCAGCCCCAGCATTTT.